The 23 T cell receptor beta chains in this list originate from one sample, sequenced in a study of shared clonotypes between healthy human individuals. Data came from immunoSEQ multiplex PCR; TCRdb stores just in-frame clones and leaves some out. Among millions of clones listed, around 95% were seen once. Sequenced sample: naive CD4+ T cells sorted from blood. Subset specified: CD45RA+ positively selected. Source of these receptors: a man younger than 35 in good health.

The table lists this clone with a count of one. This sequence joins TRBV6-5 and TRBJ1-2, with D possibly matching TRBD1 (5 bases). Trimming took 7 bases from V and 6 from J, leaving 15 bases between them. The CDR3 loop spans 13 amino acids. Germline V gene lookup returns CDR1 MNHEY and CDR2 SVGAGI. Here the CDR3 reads CASNNGGSDGYTF. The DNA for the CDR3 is TGTGCCAGCAATAACGGGGGGAGTGATGGCTACACCTTC.

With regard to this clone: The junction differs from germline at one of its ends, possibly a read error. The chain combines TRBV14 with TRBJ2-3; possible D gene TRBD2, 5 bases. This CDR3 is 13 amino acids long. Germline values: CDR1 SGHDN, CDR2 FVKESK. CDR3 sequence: CASSQDELAPVHF. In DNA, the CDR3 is TGTGCCAGCAGCCAAGATGAATTAGCGCCGGTACATTTT.

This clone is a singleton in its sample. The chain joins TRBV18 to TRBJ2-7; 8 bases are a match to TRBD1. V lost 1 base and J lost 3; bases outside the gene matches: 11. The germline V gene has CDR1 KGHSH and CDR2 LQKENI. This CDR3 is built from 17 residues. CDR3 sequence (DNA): TGTGCCAGCTCACCACTCCTTGGACAGGGTCCCCACTACGAGCAGTACTTC. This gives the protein CASSPLLGQGPHYEQYF.

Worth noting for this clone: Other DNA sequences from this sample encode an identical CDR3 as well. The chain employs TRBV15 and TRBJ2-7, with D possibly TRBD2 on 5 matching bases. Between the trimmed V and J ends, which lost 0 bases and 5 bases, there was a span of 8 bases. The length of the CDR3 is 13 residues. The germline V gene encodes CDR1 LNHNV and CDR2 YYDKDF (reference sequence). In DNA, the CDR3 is TGTGCCACCAGCAGAGATCCGGGGAACGAGCAGTACTTC. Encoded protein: CATSRDPGNEQYF.

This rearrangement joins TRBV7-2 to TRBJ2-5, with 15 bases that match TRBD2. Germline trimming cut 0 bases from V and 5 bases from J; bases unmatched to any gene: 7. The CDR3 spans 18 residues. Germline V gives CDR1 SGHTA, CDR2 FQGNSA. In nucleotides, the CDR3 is TGTGCCAGCAGCTTAGCGGTGGGGACTAGCGGGAGGTCGGAGACCCAGTACTTC. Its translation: CASSLAVGTSGRSETQYF. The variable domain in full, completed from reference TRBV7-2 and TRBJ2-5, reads GAGVSQSPSNKVTEKGKDVELRCDPISGHTALYWYRQSLGQGLEFLIYFQGNSAPDKSGLPSDRFSAERTGGSVSTLTIQRTQQEDSAVYLCASSLAVGTSGRSETQYFGPGTRLLVL.

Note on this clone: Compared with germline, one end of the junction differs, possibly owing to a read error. CDR3 amino acids: CASSYSTGIVSSLSF. The CDR3 coding sequence is TGTGCCAGCAGTTACTCCACTGGTATCGTCTCCTCACTCTCTTTT. The gene calls are TRBV6-5 and TRBJ1-4; D remains unclear. This CDR3 is 15 amino acids long. CDR1 is MNHEY and CDR2 is SVGAGI in the germline V gene.

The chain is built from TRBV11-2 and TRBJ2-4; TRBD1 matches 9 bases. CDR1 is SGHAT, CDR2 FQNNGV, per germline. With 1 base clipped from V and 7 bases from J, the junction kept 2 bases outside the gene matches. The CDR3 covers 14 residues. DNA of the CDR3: TGTGCCAGCAGCTTAGGACAGGGGGTTAACATTCAGTACTTC. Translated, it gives CASSLGQGVNIQYF.

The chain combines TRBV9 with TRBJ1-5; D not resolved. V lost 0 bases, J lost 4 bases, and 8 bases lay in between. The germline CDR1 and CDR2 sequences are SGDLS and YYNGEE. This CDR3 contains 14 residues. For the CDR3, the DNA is TGTGCCAGCAGCGTAGAGGCGGGTAATCAGCCCCAGCATTTT. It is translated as CASSVEAGNQPQHF.

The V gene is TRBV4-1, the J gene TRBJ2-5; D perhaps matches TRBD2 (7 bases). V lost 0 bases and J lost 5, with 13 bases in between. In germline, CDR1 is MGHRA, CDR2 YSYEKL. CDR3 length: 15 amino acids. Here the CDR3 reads CASSQDRGGSETQYF. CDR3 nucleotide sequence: TGCGCCAGCAGCCAAGATAGGGGGGGGTCTGAGACCCAGTACTTC.

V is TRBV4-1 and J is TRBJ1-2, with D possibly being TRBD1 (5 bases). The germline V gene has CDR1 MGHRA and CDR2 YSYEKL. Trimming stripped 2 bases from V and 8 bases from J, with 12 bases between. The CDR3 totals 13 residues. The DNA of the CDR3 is TGCGCCAGCAGCCAACGGGGGTCGGAGGGCTACACCTTC. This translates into CASSQRGSEGYTF.

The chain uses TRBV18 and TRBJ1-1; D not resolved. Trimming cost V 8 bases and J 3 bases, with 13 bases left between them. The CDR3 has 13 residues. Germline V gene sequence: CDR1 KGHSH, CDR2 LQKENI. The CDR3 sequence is CASQNNWDTEAFF. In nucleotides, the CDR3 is TGTGCCAGCCAAAATAATTGGGACACTGAAGCTTTCTTT.

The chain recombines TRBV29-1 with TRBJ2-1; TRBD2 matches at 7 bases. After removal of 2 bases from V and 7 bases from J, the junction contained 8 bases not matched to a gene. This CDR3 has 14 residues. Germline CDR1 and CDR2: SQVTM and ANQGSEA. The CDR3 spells CSVETARGKNEQFF. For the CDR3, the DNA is TGCAGCGTTGAAACGGCGCGGGGGAAGAATGAGCAGTTCTTC.

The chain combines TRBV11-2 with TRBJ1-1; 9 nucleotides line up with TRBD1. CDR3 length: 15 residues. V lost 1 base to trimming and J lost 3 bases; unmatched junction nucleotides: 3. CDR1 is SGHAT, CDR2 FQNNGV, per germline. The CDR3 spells CASSLVGQGYTEAFF. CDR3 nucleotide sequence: TGTGCCAGCAGCTTAGTGGGACAGGGATACACTGAAGCTTTCTTT.

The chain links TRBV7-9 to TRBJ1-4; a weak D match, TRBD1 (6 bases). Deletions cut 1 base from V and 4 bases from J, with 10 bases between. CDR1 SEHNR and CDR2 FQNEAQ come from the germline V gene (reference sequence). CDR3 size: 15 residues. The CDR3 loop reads CASSLGTALNEKLFF. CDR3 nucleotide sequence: TGTGCCAGCAGCTTAGGGACAGCCCTTAATGAAAAACTGTTTTTT.

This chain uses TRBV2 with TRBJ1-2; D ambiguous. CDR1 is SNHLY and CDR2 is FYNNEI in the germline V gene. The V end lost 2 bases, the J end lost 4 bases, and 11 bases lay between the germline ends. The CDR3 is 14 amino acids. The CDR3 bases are TGTGCCAGCAGTGAAAGAGAAGGGATCTATGGCTACACCTTC. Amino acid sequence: CASSEREGIYGYTF.

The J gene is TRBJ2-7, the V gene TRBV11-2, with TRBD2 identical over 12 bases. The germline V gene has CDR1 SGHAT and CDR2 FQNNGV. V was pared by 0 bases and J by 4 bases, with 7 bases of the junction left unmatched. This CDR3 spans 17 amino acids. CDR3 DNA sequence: TGTGCCAGCAGCTTAGACCCTCCGACTAGCGGGAGTTACGAGCAGTACTTC. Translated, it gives CASSLDPPTSGSYEQYF.

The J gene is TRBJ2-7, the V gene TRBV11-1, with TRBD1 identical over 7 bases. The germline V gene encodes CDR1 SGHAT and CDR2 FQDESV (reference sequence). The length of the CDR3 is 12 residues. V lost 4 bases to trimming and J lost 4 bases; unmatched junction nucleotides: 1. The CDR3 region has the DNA TGTGCCAGCAGCTACAGGGGATACGAGCAGTACTTC. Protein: CASSYRGYEQYF.

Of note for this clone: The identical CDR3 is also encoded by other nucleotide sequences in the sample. For the CDR3, the DNA is TGTGCCATCAGTGAGTCGGGGGGAAGCAATCAGCCCCAGCATTTT. Translating it yields CAISESGGSNQPQHF. The chain couples TRBV10-3 to TRBJ1-5; D is perhaps TRBD1 (5 bases). Germline CDR1 ENHRY, CDR2 SYGVKD. CDR3 length: 15 amino acids. Between the trimmed V and J ends, which lost 0 bases and 1 base, there was a span of 7 bases.

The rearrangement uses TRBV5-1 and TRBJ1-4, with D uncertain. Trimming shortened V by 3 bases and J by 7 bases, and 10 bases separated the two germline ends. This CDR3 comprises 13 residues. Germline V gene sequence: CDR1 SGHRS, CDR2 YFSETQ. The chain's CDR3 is CASSSHVGEKLFF. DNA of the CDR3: TGCGCCAGCAGCTCCCACGTGGGTGAAAAACTGTTTTTT.

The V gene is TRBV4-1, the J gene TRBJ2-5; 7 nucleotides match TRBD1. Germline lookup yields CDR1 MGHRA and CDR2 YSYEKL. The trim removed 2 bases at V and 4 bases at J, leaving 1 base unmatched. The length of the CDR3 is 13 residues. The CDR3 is CASSQTGVETQYF. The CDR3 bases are TGCGCCAGCAGCCAAACAGGGGTAGAGACCCAGTACTTC.

As DNA, the CDR3 is TGTGCCAGCAGTTACTCATCCCAACCCCCATATGGCTACACCTTC. It translates to CASSYSSQPPYGYTF. This chain links TRBV6-5 with TRBJ1-2; D gene unclear. CDR1 is MNHEY and CDR2 is SVGAGI in the germline V gene. The CDR3 runs 15 residues. The ends were cut back, 0 bases at V and 5 bases at J, with 13 bases in the middle.

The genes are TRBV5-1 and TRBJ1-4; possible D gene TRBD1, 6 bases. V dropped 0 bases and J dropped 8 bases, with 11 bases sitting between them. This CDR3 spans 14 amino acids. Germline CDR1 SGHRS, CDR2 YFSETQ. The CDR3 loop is CASSLEGGHEKLFF. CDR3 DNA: TGCGCCAGCAGCTTGGAGGGGGGCCACGAAAAACTGTTTTTT. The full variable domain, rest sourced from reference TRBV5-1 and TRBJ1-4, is KAGVTQTPRYLIKTRGQQVTLSCSPISGHRSVSWYQQTPGQGLQFLFEYFSETQRNKGNFPGRFSGRQFSNSRSEMNVSTLELGDSALYLCASSLEGGHEKLFFGSGTQLSVL.

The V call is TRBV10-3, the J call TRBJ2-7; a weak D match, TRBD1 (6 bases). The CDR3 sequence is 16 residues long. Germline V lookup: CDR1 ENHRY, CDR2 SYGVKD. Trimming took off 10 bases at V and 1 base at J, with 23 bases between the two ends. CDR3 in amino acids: CATTLGQGSGSYEQYF. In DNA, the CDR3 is TGTGCCACCACCCTGGGGCAGGGGTCGGGGTCCTACGAGCAGTACTTC.